The source of this TCR beta chain is a study of OX40 agonist ivuxolimab in advanced cancers. In the study overall: Ivuxolimab, which targeted the costimulatory receptor OX40 (CD134), was an agonistic, fully human IgG2 monoclonal antibody. In the dose-escalation cohort, approximately 80% of patients were male, and the mean age was around 60 years with a range of roughly 20 to 85. Intravenous ivuxolimab was administered to patients every 2 weeks at six dose levels: 0.01, 0.1, 0.3, 1.5, 3 and 10 mg/kg. The paper reports the monotherapy dose-escalation portion (N of about 50 patients) of the phase I ivuxolimab trial. Peripheral TCRbeta sequencing was intended to test whether TCR sequence diversity was altered and clonal T-cell expansion was caused by ivuxolimab. Patients were allowed to have had prior anti-PD-1, anti-PD-L1 or anti-CTLA-4 therapy, and around 40% of the dose-escalation patients had previously received checkpoint inhibitors. Of the approximately 50 dose-escalation patients, hepatocellular carcinoma was present in some 19, melanoma in some 15, renal cell carcinoma in 9 and head and neck cancer in 9. Partial responses were achieved by three dose-escalation patients, of whom one had hepatocellular carcinoma and two had cutaneous melanoma. Study-wide findings and limitations: At doses from 0.1 to 3.0 mg/kg, clonal expansion was seen in both CD4+ and CD8+ blood T cells between baseline and week 6. Antigen specificity was not determined for the clonally expanded peripheral T cells. In partial responders in the 0.1-3.0 mg/kg groups, normalized peripheral clonal expansion was found to be among the lowest, especially among CD8+ T cells. Low levels of normalized T-cell clonal expansion were also seen in some patients who did not respond. After ivuxolimab, CD8+ T cells had more expanded clones than CD4+ T cells on average.

Comments on this clone: The antigen it recognizes is unknown. No base-level quality is on record; no much larger clone is a single base apart.

To sequence the TCRbeta CDR3 region, genomic DNA was isolated from the sorted cells. The immunoSEQ Assay was used for sequencing of TCRbeta CDR3 regions. Entries here come from immuneACCESS through TCRdb and include only in-frame sequences with V and J called. Some clones fail to appear in such tables; in the studies checked, an unresolved V gene covers under half of the shortfall, and the cause of the remainder is unknown. This sample comprises around 68,000 clones, 70% to 90% of them detected only once. Clones ranked in the top ten supply about a sixth of the sample. CDR1 and CDR2 are drawn from the germline V gene: SGHDT, YYEEEE. V is reduced by 1 base and J by 6 bases, leaving a spacing of 7 bases between them. From cysteine to phenylalanine, the CDR3 is 12 amino acids long. The only DNA kept is the CDR3, 36 bases in frame from the first base. Patients with a history of autoimmune disease or receiving systemic immunosuppression were excluded from the trial. Peripheral blood for TCR sequencing was drawn from every dose cohort at baseline, at cycle 4 day 1 and at cycle 7 day 1. The samples were taken from a phase I, first-in-human, multicenter, open-label dose-escalation trial of ivuxolimab. Adults with locally advanced or metastatic melanoma, renal cell carcinoma, hepatocellular carcinoma or head and neck squamous cell carcinoma were enrolled in the trial. Before TCR sequencing, CD4+ T cells and CD8+ T cells from peripheral blood were sorted into separate populations.

Here the chain combines TRBV5-6 and TRBJ2-5, with the identity of the D gene unclear. The specimen comprised CD4+ or CD8+ T cells sorted from blood, sampled in a trial of the OX40 agonist ivuxolimab. This TCR was sampled from an adult with an advanced solid tumor such as melanoma, head and neck, liver or kidney cancer. The DNA sequence is as follows: TGTGCCAGCAGCTTGAGCAGTCAGACCCAGTACTTC. Translated, it gives CASSLSSQTQYF.